The clone carrying this T cell receptor beta chain showed up just once. The antigen is not known. Sequencing used immunoSEQ multiplex PCR; TCRdb keeps in-frame clones, though not all of them. Of tens of thousands of clones listed, 88% are singletons. This record comes from a study of T cell responses to AZD1222 COVID-19 vaccine. On the study more broadly: Recipients boosted at about 4 weeks or about 12 weeks are pooled.

Germline V lookup: CDR1 GTSNPN, CDR2 SVGIG (reference sequence). The CDR3 is 12 amino acids. V dropped 5 bases and J dropped 1 base, with 9 bases sitting between them. Overall study findings and caveats: Spike was spanned by vaccine-associated CD4 TCRs, with dominance at 160-218 and 743-854. Repertoires were sampled only after the peak T cell response.

The V gene is TRBV30, the J gene TRBJ2-7; D might be TRBD1 or TRBD2, each matching 5 bases. The sample was peripheral blood, taken on day 0 of AZD1222 vaccination. The receptor was isolated from an adult in good health. The CDR3 coding sequence is TGTGCCTGGGAGAGGGGATCCTACGAGCAGTACTTC. Protein sequence: CAWERGSYEQYF.